Shown below are 2 T cell receptor beta chains from a single sample sequenced in a study of blood T cell repertoires in COVID-19. Sequencing was performed with immunoSEQ multiplex PCR; in TCRdb, only in-frame clones are kept and a portion is missing. The profile shows 100,000 to 150,000 clones, more than 70% of them singletons. Sequencing was carried out using peripheral blood. The receptors originated from a woman between 55 and 75 years old with acute or convalescent COVID-19.

The chain is built from TRBV11-2 and TRBJ2-1; unclear D gene. CDR3 length: 13 residues. Between the trimmed V and J ends, which lost 1 base and 7 bases, there was a span of 8 bases. Germline V gene data show CDR1 as SGHAT and CDR2 as FQNNGV. The CDR3 nucleotides read TGTGCCAGCAGCTTAGTGACTTTTAATGAGCAGTTCTTC. This sequence encodes CASSLVTFNEQFF.

V usage is TRBV12-3 or TRBV12-4 and J usage is TRBJ1-1; the D gene is possibly TRBD1 (5 bases). This CDR3 spans 12 amino acids. V lost 3 bases, J lost 7 bases, and 9 bases lay in between. CDR3 nucleotides: TGTGCCAGCAGTTTTTTGGGGGGTGAAGCTTTCTTT. Translation gives CASSFLGGEAFF.